This entry features one T cell receptor beta chain sequence. This clonotype was picked up many times. Its recognized antigen is unknown. Base-call qualities are not available, and no considerably larger clone is one nucleotide away. The CDR3 runs 14 amino acids, cysteine and phenylalanine included. The read is trimmed to its CDR3 DNA, 42 bases read in frame from base 1. CDR1 and CDR2, per the germline V gene, are SNHLY and FYNNEI. V lost 4 bases and J lost 0 bases; the stretch between them is 7 bases long. This sample is part of a study of regulatory T cells in long-lasting Graves disease (dated by TCRdb to the early 2020s). In terms of the full investigation: Patients with newly diagnosed Graves' disease had been on antithyroid drugs for under 3 months. TCR sequencing covered approximately 13 persistent and some 20 newly diagnosed Graves' disease patients, about 35 samples in total. This study used TCR sequencing and RNA sequencing of peripheral blood to compare persistent Graves' disease patients against newly diagnosed Graves' disease patients. The study took place in China and was registered as a clinical trial. Broader findings and caveats from the paper: As a limitation, the authors acknowledged that the small sample size may reduce accuracy. Patients with persistent disease shared more public clonotypes (over 2,500) than newly diagnosed patients did (around 1,000). Only the TCR beta chain was sequenced and analyzed. Lower TCR Shannon entropy and fewer highly expanded clones were observed in persistent Graves' disease patients than in newly diagnosed patients, which suggested clonal expansion. Persistent disease showed preferential use of TRBV28, TRBJ1-2 and TRBJ2-5, whereas newly diagnosed disease favored TRBV20-1 and TRBJ2-1. Because the primary lesion, thyroid tissue, could not be accessed, the study looked at peripheral blood alone.

Receptor amplification or capture employed multiplex PCR. The sequencer listed for this sample is Illumina HiSeq 4000. iRepertoire HTBI primers and Arm-PCR amplification of CDR3 regions were used to construct TCR beta libraries. PCR products were gel purified before sequencing. On the authors' methods: Gene usage analysis of CDR3 amino acid clonotypes used the 62 TRBV and about 15 TRBJ segments found across samples. Filtered high-quality paired reads were merged into contigs using COPE and FqMerger. BLAST was used to align contigs to IMGT TRBV, TRBD and TRBJ reference genes, with CDR3 defined following IMGT. Any clonotype with a frequency above 0.1% was counted as a highly expanded clone. Shannon entropy served as the measure of repertoire diversity, while the Gini coefficient captured V-J evenness. Public clonotypes were defined as clonotypes shared by more than one individual. The raw public data were reprocessed by TCRdb itself: fastp quality trimming at Q25, MiXCR clonotype calling, in-frame beta chains only. Each entry is one CDR3 protein sequence, shown with its most common DNA and genes. These V and J calls rely on TCRdb rather than the paper's analysis. Within this sample are 600,000 to 650,000 distinct CDR3 sequences, with roughly 15% of them counted one time only. The ten largest clonotypes hold 15% to 20% of the sample.

Read against the paper, the sample's time point label means: newly diagnosed GD, antithyroid drugs for less than 3 months. RNA was extracted from PBMCs in TRIzol for both TCR sequencing and RNA sequencing. The diagnosis of Graves' disease was made according to American Thyroid Association guidelines. The patients came from an endocrinology department in Xi'an, China. Each patient gave 7 to 9.5 milliliters of peripheral blood, collected in an EDTA anticoagulant tube. Ficoll Paque Plus density gradient separation was used to isolate PBMCs, and no further T cell sorting was performed. An Agilent 2100 Bioanalyzer and agarose gel were used to check RNA quality, while a NanoDrop 2000 measured RNA concentration. This sample also belongs to another study, concerning T cells in Graves' hyperthyroidism and ophthalmopathy. The second study's authors report: A patient counted as having stable Graves' hyperthyroidism if no progression to ophthalmopathy occurred over 18 months of follow-up. Hyperthyroidism patients were newly diagnosed, with disease duration under 2 months, and aged 18 to 65 years. The study excluded patients with uncontrolled infections, other autoimmune diseases, pregnancy or lactation. Diagnoses were established on the basis of clinical symptoms, serum thyroxine and TRAb, thyroid ultrasound, and orbital computed tomography. For the first round of RT-PCR on the TCR CDR3, the HTBI primer set was used together with the Qiagen OneStep RT-PCR kit. Most expanded thyroid clonotypes (frequency above 0.001) were also detected in blood, a finding suggesting that blood repertoires may reflect thyroid immune responses. In cross-validation, a model built on a 13 V-J signature told ophthalmopathy apart from stable hyperthyroidism with 85% to 90% sensitivity and approximately 81% specificity, and in testing the same model reached 80%/75%. In validation, the model predicted progression to ophthalmopathy with approximately 71% sensitivity and 72% to 75% specificity, a median of approximately 6.5 months before onset. TCR V-J signatures able to tell the groups apart were searched for in a discovery cohort of 90 to 100 patients, of whom roughly 42 had Graves' ophthalmopathy and about 55 had stable Graves' hyperthyroidism. An independent validation cohort of about 19 hyperthyroidism patients and 17 patients who later progressed to ophthalmopathy tested prospective prediction of ophthalmopathy. For training and testing, the roughly 100 patients in the discovery cohort were randomly divided in a 7:3 ratio. In several Graves' hyperthyroidism patients, the study also compared T-cell repertoires from thyroid tissue with T-cell repertoires from blood. Following sampling, methimazole starting at 30 mg daily was given to hyperthyroidism patients, and high-dose intravenous methylprednisolone was given to ophthalmopathy patients. Libraries were constructed in a second round of multiplex PCR, after which size selection and purification were carried out. Sequencing of the libraries was done on an Illumina HiSeq2000 using paired-end 100 bp reads. SOAPnuke was used to process the raw data, with reads discarded if the reads contained adapters or uncalled bases, had a mean Phred below 15, or lacked an exact constant-primer or identifier match. High-quality paired reads were merged using COPE v1.2.5, and each unique nucleotide sequence was defined as a clonotype. MiTCR v1.1 was used to align clonotypes to the IMGT TRBV, TRBD and TRBJ reference segments. Only V-J combinations with frequency above 0.0001, covering about 99% of repertoires, were analysed. The TCS score was defined as the ratio of F50 (clonal expansion) to E x V (chaos), calculated using BLOSUM62-based TCRdist between CDR3 peptides within each V-J. Welch's t-statistics and random forest reduced roughly 500 V-J features to under 15, which were used in a naive Bayes classifier (R e1071). No statistical method was used to set the sample size in advance, and investigators knew the group allocation. According to the paper, TCR Vbeta CDR3 sequencing was carried out on 120 to 150 peripheral blood samples, which came from 40 to 45 ophthalmopathy, about 75 hyperthyroidism and about 17 progressor patients.

The chain employs TRBV2 and TRBJ1-3; confidence is insufficient to name the D gene. Sequencing used peripheral blood mononuclear cells (PBMCs), obtained at new diagnosis, from a patient treated with antithyroid drugs. This TCR was recovered from a woman aged 25 to 39 with Graves disease. Donor details come from another sample of the same person, matched by shared clones. In nucleotide form, the sequence is TGTGCCAGCAGTGGGTTTGGCTCTGGAAACACCATATATTTT. It translates as CASSGFGSGNTIYF.